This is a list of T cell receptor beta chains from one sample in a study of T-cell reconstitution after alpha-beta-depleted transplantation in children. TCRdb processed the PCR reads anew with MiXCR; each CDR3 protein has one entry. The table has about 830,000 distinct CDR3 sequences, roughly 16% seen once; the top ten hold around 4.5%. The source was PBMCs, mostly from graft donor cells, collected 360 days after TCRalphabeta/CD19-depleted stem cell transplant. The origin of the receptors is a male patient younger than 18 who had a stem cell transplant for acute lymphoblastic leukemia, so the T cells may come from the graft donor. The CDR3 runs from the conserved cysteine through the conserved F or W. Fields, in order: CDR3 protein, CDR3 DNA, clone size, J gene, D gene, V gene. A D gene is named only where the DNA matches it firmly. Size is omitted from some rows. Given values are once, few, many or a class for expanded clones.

CDR3 protein: CASSAPTGVVTEAFF; CDR3 DNA: TGTGCCAGCAGCGCACCGACAGGGGTGGTCACTGAAGCTTTCTTT; clone size: few; J gene: TRBJ1-1; D gene: TRBD1; V gene: TRBV3-1
CDR3 protein: CASNGGTSGLNIQYF; CDR3 DNA: TGTGCCAGCAATGGGGGGACTAGCGGTCTAAACATTCAGTACTTC; clone size: -; J gene: TRBJ2-4; D gene: TRBD2; V gene: TRBV6-1
CDR3 protein: CSVAWLNIQYF; CDR3 DNA: TGCAGCGTTGCTTGGCTAAACATTCAGTACTTC; clone size: few; J gene: TRBJ2-4; D gene: -; V gene: TRBV29-1
CDR3 protein: CASGSSGRSTDTQYF; CDR3 DNA: TGCGCCAGCGGCAGTAGCGGGAGAAGCACAGATACGCAGTATTTT; clone size: few; J gene: TRBJ2-3; D gene: TRBD2; V gene: TRBV5-1
CDR3 protein: CASSPPGKGNTGELFF; CDR3 DNA: TGTGCCAGCAGCCCCCCGGGAAAGGGAAACACCGGGGAGCTGTTTTTT; clone size: -; J gene: TRBJ2-2; D gene: -; V gene: TRBV7-9
CDR3 protein: CASSQEGLAGPTETQYF; CDR3 DNA: TGTGCCAGCAGCCAAGAGGGACTAGCGGGACCGACGGAGACCCAGTACTTC; clone size: -; J gene: TRBJ2-5; D gene: TRBD2; V gene: TRBV3-1
CDR3 protein: CASSHFSGRSYNEQFF; CDR3 DNA: TGTGCCAGCAGTCATTTTAGCGGGAGGTCCTACAATGAGCAGTTCTTC; clone size: few; J gene: TRBJ2-1; D gene: TRBD2; V gene: TRBV6-1
CDR3 protein: CASSGDPSTDTQYF; CDR3 DNA: TGTGCCAGCAGCGGGGACCCTAGCACAGATACGCAGTATTTT; clone size: few; J gene: TRBJ2-3; D gene: -; V gene: TRBV13
CDR3 protein: CSAAGGRAGDEQYF; CDR3 DNA: TGCAGTGCGGCGGGGGGAAGAGCAGGCGACGAGCAGTACTTC; clone size: few; J gene: TRBJ2-7; D gene: TRBD2; V gene: TRBV20-1
CDR3 protein: CASSKAGAYYGYTF; CDR3 DNA: TGTGCCAGCAGCAAAGCCGGGGCTTATTATGGCTACACCTTC; clone size: -; J gene: TRBJ1-2; D gene: -; V gene: TRBV12-3/TRBV12-4
CDR3 protein: CASSRGLAPGNEQFF; CDR3 DNA: TGCGCCAGCAGCCGAGGACTAGCGCCGGGCAATGAGCAGTTCTTC; clone size: -; J gene: TRBJ2-1; D gene: TRBD2; V gene: TRBV5-1
CDR3 protein: CASLTNTGGLAVYNEQFF; CDR3 DNA: TGTGCCAGCCTAACAAACACGGGGGGACTAGCGGTCTACAATGAGCAGTTCTTC; clone size: -; J gene: TRBJ2-1; D gene: TRBD2; V gene: TRBV12-3/TRBV12-4
CDR3 protein: CASSPRSVLNNYEQYF; CDR3 DNA: TGTGCCAGCTCACCACGGAGCGTTTTAAACAACTACGAGCAGTACTTC; clone size: once; J gene: TRBJ2-7; D gene: -; V gene: TRBV18
CDR3 protein: CASSVEARGSHNEQFF; CDR3 DNA: TGTGCCAGCAGCGTAGAGGCTCGCGGGAGCCACAATGAGCAGTTCTTC; clone size: few; J gene: TRBJ2-1; D gene: TRBD2; V gene: TRBV9
CDR3 protein: CSARKVAGVRSSYNEEFF; CDR3 DNA: TGCAGTGCTCGAAAAGTAGCGGGAGTCCGAAGCTCCTACAATGAGGAGTTCTTC; clone size: few; J gene: TRBJ2-1; D gene: TRBD2; V gene: TRBV20-1
CDR3 protein: CASSTTRTSAGEQYF; CDR3 DNA: TGTGCCAGCAGCACTACTCGGACTAGCGCGGGGGAGCAGTACTTC; clone size: -; J gene: TRBJ2-7; D gene: TRBD2; V gene: TRBV13
CDR3 protein: CSARGLYSAYNEQFF; CDR3 DNA: TGCAGTGCTAGAGGCCTCTATAGCGCCTACAATGAGCAGTTCTTC; clone size: -; J gene: TRBJ2-1; D gene: -; V gene: TRBV20-1
CDR3 protein: CSARMFRGGPIRTDTQYF; CDR3 DNA: TGCAGTGCTAGAATGTTCCGGGGAGGGCCGATTCGTACAGATACGCAGTATTTT; clone size: -; J gene: TRBJ2-3; D gene: TRBD2; V gene: TRBV20-1
CDR3 protein: CASSLADNEKLFF; CDR3 DNA: TGCGCCAGCAGCTTAGCGGATAATGAAAAACTGTTTTTT; clone size: many; J gene: TRBJ1-4; D gene: -; V gene: TRBV5-1
CDR3 protein: CATSRDGSPGGGNNEQFF; CDR3 DNA: TGTGCCACCAGCAGAGATGGCAGCCCTGGCGGGGGGAACAATGAGCAGTTCTTC; clone size: few; J gene: TRBJ2-1; D gene: TRBD2; V gene: TRBV15
CDR3 protein: CSVDNSFDYGYTF; CDR3 DNA: TGCAGCGTTGATAATTCTTTTGATTATGGCTACACCTTC; clone size: -; J gene: TRBJ1-2; D gene: -; V gene: TRBV29-1
CDR3 protein: CASSQPGQGIYEQYF; CDR3 DNA: TGCGCCAGCAGCCAACCGGGACAGGGGATCTACGAGCAGTACTTC; clone size: few; J gene: TRBJ2-7; D gene: TRBD1; V gene: TRBV4-1
CDR3 protein: CSARLAGEGDTQYF; CDR3 DNA: TGCAGTGCCCGACTAGCGGGAGAAGGTGATACGCAGTATTTT; clone size: few; J gene: TRBJ2-3; D gene: TRBD2; V gene: TRBV20-1
CDR3 protein: CASSLEMINTGELFF; CDR3 DNA: TGTGCCAGCAGCTTAGAGATGATAAACACCGGGGAGCTGTTTTTT; clone size: few; J gene: TRBJ2-2; D gene: -; V gene: TRBV11-2
CDR3 protein: CSARSPPEKLFF; CDR3 DNA: TGCAGTGCTAGATCGCCCCCCGAAAAACTGTTTTTT; clone size: -; J gene: TRBJ1-4; D gene: -; V gene: TRBV20-1
CDR3 protein: CASINMNTGELFF; CDR3 DNA: TGCGCCAGCATCAACATGAACACCGGGGAGCTGTTTTTT; clone size: many; J gene: TRBJ2-2; D gene: -; V gene: TRBV5-1
CDR3 protein: CASRPYGEETQYF; CDR3 DNA: TGTGCCAGCCGTCCATACGGCGAGGAGACCCAGTACTTC; clone size: few; J gene: TRBJ2-5; D gene: -; V gene: TRBV27
CDR3 protein: CSARPTGVANYGYTF; CDR3 DNA: TGCAGTGCTAGACCCACGGGGGTAGCTAACTATGGCTACACCTTC; clone size: few; J gene: TRBJ1-2; D gene: -; V gene: TRBV20-1
CDR3 protein: CASSLTPLKQTYEQYF; CDR3 DNA: TGCGCCAGCAGCCTTACACCTCTCAAACAAACCTACGAGCAGTACTTC; clone size: -; J gene: TRBJ2-7; D gene: -; V gene: TRBV5-1
CDR3 protein: CASSYGVGGTYEQYF; CDR3 DNA: TGTGCCAGCAGTTACGGGGTTGGGGGCACCTACGAGCAGTACTTC; clone size: many; J gene: TRBJ2-7; D gene: -; V gene: TRBV6-5
CDR3 protein: CASSLVPQGARETQYF; CDR3 DNA: TGTGCCAGCAGCTTAGTCCCTCAGGGGGCGCGGGAGACCCAGTACTTC; clone size: few; J gene: TRBJ2-5; D gene: TRBD1; V gene: TRBV7-9
CDR3 protein: CASRLHSNQPQHF; CDR3 DNA: TGTGCCAGCAGGCTACACAGCAATCAGCCCCAGCATTTT; clone size: -; J gene: TRBJ1-5; D gene: -; V gene: TRBV6-5
CDR3 protein: CASSWRDDGYTF; CDR3 DNA: TGCGCCAGCAGTTGGAGGGATGATGGCTACACCTTC; clone size: many; J gene: TRBJ1-2; D gene: -; V gene: TRBV5-1
CDR3 protein: CASSQVLGNEQFF; CDR3 DNA: TGCGCCAGCAGCCAAGTCCTAGGGAATGAGCAGTTCTTC; clone size: many; J gene: TRBJ2-1; D gene: -; V gene: TRBV4-1
CDR3 protein: CASSRVRGTTGELFF; CDR3 DNA: TGTGCCAGCAGCCGCGTCAGGGGTACCACCGGGGAGCTGTTTTTT; clone size: -; J gene: TRBJ2-2; D gene: -; V gene: TRBV3-1
CDR3 protein: CAINGESSTGELFF; CDR3 DNA: TGTGCCATCAATGGAGAAAGTTCCACCGGGGAGCTGTTTTTT; clone size: few; J gene: TRBJ2-2; D gene: -; V gene: TRBV10-3
CDR3 protein: CASSRTSGRAISTDTQYF; CDR3 DNA: TGTGCCAGCAGCAGAACTAGCGGGAGGGCCATTAGCACAGATACGCAGTATTTT; clone size: few; J gene: TRBJ2-3; D gene: TRBD2; V gene: TRBV12-3/TRBV12-4
CDR3 protein: CASSLGAGRRSHNEQFF; CDR3 DNA: TGTGCCAGCAGTTTAGGGGCAGGGCGGCGATCTCACAATGAGCAGTTCTTC; clone size: few; J gene: TRBJ2-1; D gene: -; V gene: TRBV28
CDR3 protein: CASSLVPYVRRERPDTQYF; CDR3 DNA: TGTGCCAGCAGCTTAGTTCCCTATGTTCGGCGGGAGCGACCAGATACGCAGTATTTT; clone size: -; J gene: TRBJ2-3; D gene: TRBD2; V gene: TRBV7-6
CDR3 protein: CASSLSYTYEQYF; CDR3 DNA: TGTGCCAGCAGTTTATCCTACACCTACGAGCAGTACTTC; clone size: many; J gene: TRBJ2-7; D gene: -; V gene: TRBV27
CDR3 protein: CASSQDFTSMVDTQYF; CDR3 DNA: TGTGCCAGCAGCCAAGATTTTACGTCAATGGTAGATACGCAGTATTTT; clone size: -; J gene: TRBJ2-3; D gene: -; V gene: TRBV3-1
CDR3 protein: CATGRDTKNTEAFF; CDR3 DNA: TGTGCCACCGGCCGGGACACTAAGAACACTGAAGCTTTCTTT; clone size: -; J gene: TRBJ1-1; D gene: -; V gene: TRBV24-1
CDR3 protein: CATSRAGGWKNIQYF; CDR3 DNA: TGTGCCACCAGCAGAGCAGGGGGATGGAAAAACATTCAGTACTTC; clone size: -; J gene: TRBJ2-4; D gene: TRBD1; V gene: TRBV15
CDR3 protein: CASSPRALPGGGSYEQYF; CDR3 DNA: TGCGCCAGCAGCCCCCGGGCGTTGCCCGGTGGAGGTTCCTACGAGCAGTACTTC; clone size: -; J gene: TRBJ2-7; D gene: -; V gene: TRBV5-1
CDR3 protein: CASSLGQGIAGANVLTF; CDR3 DNA: TGTGCCAGCAGCCTTGGACAGGGGATCGCTGGGGCCAACGTCCTGACTTTC; clone size: many; J gene: TRBJ2-6; D gene: TRBD1; V gene: TRBV3-1
CDR3 protein: CSVGSPGTSGRGEQFF; CDR3 DNA: TGCAGCGTTGGATCCCCGGGGACTAGCGGGAGGGGTGAGCAGTTCTTC; clone size: -; J gene: TRBJ2-1; D gene: TRBD2; V gene: TRBV29-1
CDR3 protein: CSARDSAGQNTEAFF; CDR3 DNA: TGCAGTGCTAGAGATTCGGCAGGGCAGAACACTGAAGCTTTCTTT; clone size: many; J gene: TRBJ1-1; D gene: -; V gene: TRBV20-1